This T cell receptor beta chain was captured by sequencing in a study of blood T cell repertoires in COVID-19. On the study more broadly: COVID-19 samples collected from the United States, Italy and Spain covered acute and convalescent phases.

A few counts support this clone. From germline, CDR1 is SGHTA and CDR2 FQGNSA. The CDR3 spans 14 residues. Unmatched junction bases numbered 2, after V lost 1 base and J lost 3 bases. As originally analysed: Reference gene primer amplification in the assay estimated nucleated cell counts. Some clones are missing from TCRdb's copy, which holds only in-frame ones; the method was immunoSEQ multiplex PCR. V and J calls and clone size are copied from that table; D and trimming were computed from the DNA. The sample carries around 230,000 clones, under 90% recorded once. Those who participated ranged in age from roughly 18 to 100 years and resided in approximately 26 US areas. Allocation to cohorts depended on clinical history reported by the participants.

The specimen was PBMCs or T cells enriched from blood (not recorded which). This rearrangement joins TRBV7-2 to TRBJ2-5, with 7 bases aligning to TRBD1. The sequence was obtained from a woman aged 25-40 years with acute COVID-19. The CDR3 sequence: CASSLETGEETQYF. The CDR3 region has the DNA TGTGCCAGCAGCTTAGAAACAGGGGAAGAGACCCAGTACTTC.